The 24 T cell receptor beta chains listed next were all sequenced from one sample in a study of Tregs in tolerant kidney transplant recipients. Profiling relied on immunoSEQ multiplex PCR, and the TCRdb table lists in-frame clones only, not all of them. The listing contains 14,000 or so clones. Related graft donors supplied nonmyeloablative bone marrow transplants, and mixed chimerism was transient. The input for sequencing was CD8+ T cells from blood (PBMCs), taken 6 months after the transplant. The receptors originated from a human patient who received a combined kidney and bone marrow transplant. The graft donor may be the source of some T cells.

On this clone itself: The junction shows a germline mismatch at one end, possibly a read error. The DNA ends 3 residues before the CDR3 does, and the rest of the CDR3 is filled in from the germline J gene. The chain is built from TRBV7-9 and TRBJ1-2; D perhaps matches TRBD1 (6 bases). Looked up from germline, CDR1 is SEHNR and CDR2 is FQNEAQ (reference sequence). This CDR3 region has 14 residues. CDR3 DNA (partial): TGTTCCAGCAGCTTAGGGGGGGGAGATCAGCCC. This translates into CSSSLGGGDQP. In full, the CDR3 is CSSSLGGGDQPYTF.

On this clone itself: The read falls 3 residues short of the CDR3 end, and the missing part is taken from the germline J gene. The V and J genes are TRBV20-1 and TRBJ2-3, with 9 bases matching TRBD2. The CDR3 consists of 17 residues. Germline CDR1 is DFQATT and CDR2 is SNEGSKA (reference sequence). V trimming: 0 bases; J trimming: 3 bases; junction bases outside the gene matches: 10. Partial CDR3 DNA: TGCAGTGCTAGAGATTTTTTAGCGGGGGTTGGTACAGATACG. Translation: CSARDFLAGVGTDT. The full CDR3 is CSARDFLAGVGTDTQYF.

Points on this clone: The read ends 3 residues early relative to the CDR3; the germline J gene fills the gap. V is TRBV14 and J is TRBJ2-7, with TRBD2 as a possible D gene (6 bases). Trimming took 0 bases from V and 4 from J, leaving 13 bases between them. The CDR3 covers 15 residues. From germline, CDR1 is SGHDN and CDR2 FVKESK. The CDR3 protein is CASSQEAGPLYEQYF. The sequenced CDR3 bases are TGTGCCAGCAGCCAAGAGGCGGGGCCTCTTTACGAG.

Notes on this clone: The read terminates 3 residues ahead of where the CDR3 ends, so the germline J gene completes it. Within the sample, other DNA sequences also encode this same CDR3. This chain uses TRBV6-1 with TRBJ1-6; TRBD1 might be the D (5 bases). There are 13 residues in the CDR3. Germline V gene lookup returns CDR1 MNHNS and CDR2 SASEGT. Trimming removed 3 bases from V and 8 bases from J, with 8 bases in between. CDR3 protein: CASSETEHSPLHF. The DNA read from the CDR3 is TGTGCCAGCAGTGAGACAGAGCATTCACCC.

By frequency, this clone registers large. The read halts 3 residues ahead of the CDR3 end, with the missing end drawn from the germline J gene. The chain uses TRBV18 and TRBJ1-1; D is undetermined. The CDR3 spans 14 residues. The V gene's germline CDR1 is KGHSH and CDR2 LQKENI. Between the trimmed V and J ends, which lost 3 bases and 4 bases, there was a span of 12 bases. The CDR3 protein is CASSPLDGTTEAFF. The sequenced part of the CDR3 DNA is TGTGCCAGCTCACCCTTAGATGGTACCACTGAA.

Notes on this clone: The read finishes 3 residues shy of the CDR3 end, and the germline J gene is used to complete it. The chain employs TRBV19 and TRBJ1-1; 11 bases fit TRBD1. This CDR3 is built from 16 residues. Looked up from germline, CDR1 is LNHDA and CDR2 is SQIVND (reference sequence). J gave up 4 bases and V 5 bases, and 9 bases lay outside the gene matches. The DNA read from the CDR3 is TGTGCCAGTAGTCCTCGGGCTGGACAGGGGGCCACTGAA. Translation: CASSPRAGQGATE. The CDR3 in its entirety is CASSPRAGQGATEAFF.

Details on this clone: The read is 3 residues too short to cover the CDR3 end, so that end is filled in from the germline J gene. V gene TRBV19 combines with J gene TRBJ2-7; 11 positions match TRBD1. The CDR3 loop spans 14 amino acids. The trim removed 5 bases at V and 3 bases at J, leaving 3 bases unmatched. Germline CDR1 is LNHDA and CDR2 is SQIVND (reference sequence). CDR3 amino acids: CASSSGTGGYEQYF. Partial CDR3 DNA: TGTGCCAGTAGTTCCGGGACAGGGGGCTACGAG.

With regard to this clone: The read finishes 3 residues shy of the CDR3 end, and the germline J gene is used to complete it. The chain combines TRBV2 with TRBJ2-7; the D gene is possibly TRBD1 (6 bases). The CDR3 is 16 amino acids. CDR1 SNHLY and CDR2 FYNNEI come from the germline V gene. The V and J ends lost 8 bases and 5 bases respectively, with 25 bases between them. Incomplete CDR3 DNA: TGTGCCAGCCACTTCCCCAGGGGAGAGGGGCCCGACGAG. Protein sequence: CASHFPRGEGPDE. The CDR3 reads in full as CASHFPRGEGPDEQYF.

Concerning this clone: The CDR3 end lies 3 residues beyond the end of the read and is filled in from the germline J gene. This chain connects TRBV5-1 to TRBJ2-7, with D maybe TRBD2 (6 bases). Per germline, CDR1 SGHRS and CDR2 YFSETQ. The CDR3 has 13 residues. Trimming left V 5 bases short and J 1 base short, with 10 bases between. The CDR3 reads CASSLTRSYEQYF. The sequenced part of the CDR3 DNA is TGCGCCAGCAGTTTGACTAGGTCCTACGAG.

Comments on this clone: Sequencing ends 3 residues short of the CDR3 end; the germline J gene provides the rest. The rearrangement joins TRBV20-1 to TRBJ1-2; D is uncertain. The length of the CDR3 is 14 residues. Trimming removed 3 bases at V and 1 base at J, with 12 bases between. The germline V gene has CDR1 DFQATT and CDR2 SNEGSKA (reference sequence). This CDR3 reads CSARVELFNYGYTF. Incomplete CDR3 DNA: TGCAGTGCTAGGGTCGAGCTTTTTAACTATGGC.

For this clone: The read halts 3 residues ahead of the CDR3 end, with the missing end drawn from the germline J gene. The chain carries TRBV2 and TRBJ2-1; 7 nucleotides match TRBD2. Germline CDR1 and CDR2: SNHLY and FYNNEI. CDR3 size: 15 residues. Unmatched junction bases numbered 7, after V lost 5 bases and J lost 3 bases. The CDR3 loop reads CASSSLATIYNEQFF. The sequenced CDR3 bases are TGTGCCAGCAGTTCACTAGCGACCATCTACAATGAG.

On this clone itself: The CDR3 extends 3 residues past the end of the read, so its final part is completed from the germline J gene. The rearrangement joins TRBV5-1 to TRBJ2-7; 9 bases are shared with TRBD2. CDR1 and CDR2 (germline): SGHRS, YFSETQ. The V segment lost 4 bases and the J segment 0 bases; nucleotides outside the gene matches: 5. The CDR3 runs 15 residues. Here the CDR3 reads CASSTGTSSSYEQYF. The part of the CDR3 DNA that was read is TGCGCCAGCAGCACTGGGACTAGCAGCTCCTACGAG.

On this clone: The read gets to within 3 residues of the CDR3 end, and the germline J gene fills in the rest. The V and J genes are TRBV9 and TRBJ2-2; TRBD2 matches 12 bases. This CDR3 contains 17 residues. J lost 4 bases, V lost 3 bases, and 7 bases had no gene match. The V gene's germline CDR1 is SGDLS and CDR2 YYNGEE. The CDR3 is CASSARLAGAVTGELFF. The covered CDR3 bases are TGTGCCAGCAGCGCGAGACTAGCGGGAGCCGTCACCGGGGAG.

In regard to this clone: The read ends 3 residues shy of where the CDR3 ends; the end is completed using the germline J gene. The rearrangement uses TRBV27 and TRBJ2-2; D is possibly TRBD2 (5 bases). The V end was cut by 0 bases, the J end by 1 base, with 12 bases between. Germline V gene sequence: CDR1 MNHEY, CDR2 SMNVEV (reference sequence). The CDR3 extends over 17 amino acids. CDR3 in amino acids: CASSLSLSLGNTGELFF. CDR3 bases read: TGTGCCAGCAGTTTATCCCTCTCACTAGGGAACACCGGGGAG.

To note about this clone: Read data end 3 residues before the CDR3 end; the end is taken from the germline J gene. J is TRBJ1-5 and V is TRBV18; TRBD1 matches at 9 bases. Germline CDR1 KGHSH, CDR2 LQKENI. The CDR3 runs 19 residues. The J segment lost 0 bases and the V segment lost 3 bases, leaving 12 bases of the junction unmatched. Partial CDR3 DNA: TGTGCCAGCTCACCGAGATCGGGACAGGGTGGAATTAGCAATCAGCCC. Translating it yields CASSPRSGQGGISNQP. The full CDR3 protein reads CASSPRSGQGGISNQPQHF. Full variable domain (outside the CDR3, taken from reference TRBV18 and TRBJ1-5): NAGVMQNPRHLVRRRGQEARLRCSPMKGHSHVYWYRQLPEEGLKFMVYLQKENIIDESGMPKERFSAEFPKEGPSILRIQQVVRGDSAAYFCASSPRSGQGGISNQPQHFGDGTRLSIL.

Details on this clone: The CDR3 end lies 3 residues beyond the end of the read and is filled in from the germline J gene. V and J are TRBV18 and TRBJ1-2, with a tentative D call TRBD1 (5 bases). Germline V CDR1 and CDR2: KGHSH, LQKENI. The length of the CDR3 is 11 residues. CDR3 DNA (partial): TGTGCCAGCTCACCATCGGGGGAC. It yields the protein CASSPSGD. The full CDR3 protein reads CASSPSGDYTF.

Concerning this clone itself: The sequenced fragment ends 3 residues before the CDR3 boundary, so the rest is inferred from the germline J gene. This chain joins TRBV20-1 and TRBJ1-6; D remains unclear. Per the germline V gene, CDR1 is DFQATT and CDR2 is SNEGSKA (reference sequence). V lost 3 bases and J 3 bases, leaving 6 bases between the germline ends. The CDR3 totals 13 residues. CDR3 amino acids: CSASSHYNSPLHF. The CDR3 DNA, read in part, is TGCAGTGCTAGTTCCCACTATAATTCACCC.

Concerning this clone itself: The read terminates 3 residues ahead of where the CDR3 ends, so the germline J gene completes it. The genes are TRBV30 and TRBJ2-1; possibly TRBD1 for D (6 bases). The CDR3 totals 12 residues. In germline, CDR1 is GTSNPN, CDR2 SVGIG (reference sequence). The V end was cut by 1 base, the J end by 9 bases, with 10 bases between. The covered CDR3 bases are TGTGCCTGGAGTGCCGGGACACCTGAG. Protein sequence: CAWSAGTPE. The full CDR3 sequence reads CAWSAGTPEQFF. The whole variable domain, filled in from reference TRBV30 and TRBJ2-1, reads SQTIHQWPATLVQPVGSPLSLECTVEGTSNPNLYWYRQAAGRGLQLLFYSVGIGQISSEVPQNLSASRPQDRQFILSSKKLLLSDSGFYLCAWSAGTPEQFFGPGTRLTVL.

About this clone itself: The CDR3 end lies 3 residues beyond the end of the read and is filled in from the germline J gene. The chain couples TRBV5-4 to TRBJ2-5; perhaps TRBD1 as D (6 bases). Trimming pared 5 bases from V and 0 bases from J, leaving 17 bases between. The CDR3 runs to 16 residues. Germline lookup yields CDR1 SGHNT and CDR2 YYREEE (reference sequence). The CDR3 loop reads CASSHRDTFHQETQYF. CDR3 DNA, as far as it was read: TGTGCCAGCAGTCACCGGGACACCTTCCACCAAGAGACC. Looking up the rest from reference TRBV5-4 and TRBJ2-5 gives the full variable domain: ETGVTQSPTHLIKTRGQQVTLRCSSQSGHNTVSWYQQALGQGPQFIFQYYREEENGRGNFPPRFSGLQFPNYSSELNVNALELDDSALYLCASSHRDTFHQETQYFGPGTRLLVL.

The covered CDR3 bases are TGTGCCAGCAGCTACCTTAAGGGACAGGCAAGATCC. Protein: CASSYLKGQARS. The full-length CDR3 reads as CASSYLKGQARSLHF. V is TRBV7-7 and J is TRBJ1-6; 8 bases map to TRBD1. Read sequence stops 3 residues before the CDR3 end, and the germline J gene provides the missing end. CDR3 length: 15 residues. Germline assignment: CDR1 SSHAT and CDR2 FNYEAQ (reference sequence).

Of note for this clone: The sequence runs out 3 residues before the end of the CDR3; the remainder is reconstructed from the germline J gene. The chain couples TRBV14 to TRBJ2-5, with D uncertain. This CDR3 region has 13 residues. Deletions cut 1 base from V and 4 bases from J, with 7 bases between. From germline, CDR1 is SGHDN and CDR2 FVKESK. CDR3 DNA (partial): TGTGCCAGCAGCCAAGCCAGAGGAGAGACC. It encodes CASSQARGET. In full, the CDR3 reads CASSQARGETQYF.

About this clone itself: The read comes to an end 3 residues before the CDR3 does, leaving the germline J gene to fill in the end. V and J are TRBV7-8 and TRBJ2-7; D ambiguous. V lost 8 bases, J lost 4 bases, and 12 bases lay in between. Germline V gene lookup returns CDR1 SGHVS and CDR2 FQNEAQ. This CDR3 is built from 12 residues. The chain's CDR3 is CASGRLNYEQYF. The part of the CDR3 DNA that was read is TGTGCCAGCGGCCGTTTAAATTACGAG.

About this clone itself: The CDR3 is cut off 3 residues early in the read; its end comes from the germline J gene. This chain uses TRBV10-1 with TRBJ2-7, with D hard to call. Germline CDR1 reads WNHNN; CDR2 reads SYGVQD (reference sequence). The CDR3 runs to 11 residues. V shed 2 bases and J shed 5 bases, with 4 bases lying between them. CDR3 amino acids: CASSEGHEQYF. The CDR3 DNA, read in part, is TGCGCCAGCAGTGAGGGGCACGAG.

CDR3 DNA (partial): TGTGCCAGCAGCTTTGGACAGGGTGGTACTGAA. Protein product: CASSFGQGGTE. The whole CDR3 reads CASSFGQGGTEAFF. The chain joins TRBV5-8 to TRBJ1-1; 8 bases align to TRBD1. With the read ending 3 residues before the CDR3 end, the germline J gene is used to fill in that end. J gave up 5 bases and V 2 bases, and 5 bases lay outside the gene matches. The CDR3 contains 14 residues. CDR1 is SGHTS, CDR2 YDEGEE, per germline.